This paragraph covers one TCR beta chain sequence. What it binds is unknown. These data belong to a study of identical twins. Broader study findings: Diverse VJ usage suggested most zero-insertion clonotypes were not invariant T cells.

TCRdb reanalysed the 5' RACE reads using MiXCR and keeps one entry per CDR3 protein. This table has 450,000 or so distinct CDR3 sequences, less than 25% appearing once. This sample also appeared in a second study, on T cells expressing NK-cell markers. From that paper: Sequenced donors, eight in total, included seven who were HCMV-seropositive and one who was seronegative. Over 5 donors carried dominant NKG2C+ clonotypes that made up about 1.0-8% of their CD8+ T cells. Uncertainty persisted over the HCMV specificity of expanded NKG2C+ T cell clones.

This TCR was recovered from a woman younger than 30 in good health. Sequencing was performed on CD4+ T cells sorted from blood.

The CDR3 is CASSFTGTEDSPLHF. In DNA, the CDR3 is TGCGCCAGCAGCTTTACGGGGACGGAGGATTCACCCCTCCACTTT. The V and J genes are TRBV5-1 and TRBJ1-6; D is possibly TRBD1 (5 bases). V lost 2 bases, J lost 8 bases, and 14 bases lay in between. CDR1 SGHRS and CDR2 YFSETQ come from the germline V gene. The CDR3 covers 15 residues.